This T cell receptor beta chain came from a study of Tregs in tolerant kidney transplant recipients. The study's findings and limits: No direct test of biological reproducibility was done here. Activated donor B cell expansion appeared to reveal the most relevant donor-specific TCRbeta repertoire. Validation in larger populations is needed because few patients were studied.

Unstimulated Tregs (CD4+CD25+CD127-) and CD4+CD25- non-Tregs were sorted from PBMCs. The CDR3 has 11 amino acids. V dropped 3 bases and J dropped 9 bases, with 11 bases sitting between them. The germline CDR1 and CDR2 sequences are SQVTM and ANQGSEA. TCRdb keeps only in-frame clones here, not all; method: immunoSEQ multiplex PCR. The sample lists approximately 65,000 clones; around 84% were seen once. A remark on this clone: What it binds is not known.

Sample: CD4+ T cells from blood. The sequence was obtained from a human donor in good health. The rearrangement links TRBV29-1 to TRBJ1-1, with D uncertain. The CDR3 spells CSVDDLGQAFF. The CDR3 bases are TGCAGCGTTGATGATTTGGGTCAAGCTTTCTTT.